This TCR beta chain was documented in a study of beta chain features in type 1 diabetes. CDR1 MDHEN and CDR2 SYDVKM come from the germline V gene. This CDR3 spans 14 amino acids. V shed 6 bases and J 5 bases; nucleotides not matched to a gene: 6. Expressed TCRB transcripts were sequenced, since all the RNA that had been isolated was reverse transcribed. The protocol was immunoSEQ multiplex PCR, while the TCRdb copy is restricted to in-frame clones and leaves out a portion. The repertoire consists of hundreds of thousands of clones, with roughly 15% occurring once and the leading ten covering approximately 0.087%. There are a few counts of this clone.

The source of this sequence is a man younger than 35 in good health. The specimen sequenced was naive CD4+ T cells from blood. This sequence joins TRBV28 and TRBJ2-5, with 10 bases aligning to TRBD2. CDR3 protein: CASRLAGVGETQYF. CDR3 in DNA: TGTGCCAGCAGGCTAGCGGGAGTCGGGGAGACCCAGTACTTC.